A selection of T cell receptor beta chains follows, all from one sample in a study of OX40 agonist ivuxolimab in advanced cancers. Libraries were prepared by immunoSEQ multiplex PCR; TCRdb keeps only in-frame clonotypes and omits some of them. The sample holds roughly 60,000 clones, about 88% seen once. This specimen consisted of CD4+ or CD8+ T cells sorted from blood, obtained in a trial of the OX40 agonist ivuxolimab. These receptors were taken from an adult with an advanced solid tumor such as melanoma, head and neck, liver or kidney cancer. The CDR3 runs from the conserved cysteine through the conserved F or W. D genes are given only for firm matches. Rows may omit the clone size; those that give it use once, few, many or a size class.

>few|14|TRBJ2-7|TRBV2|NA
TGTGCCAGCAGACCCTGGCTGTTCTCCTACGAGCAGTACTTC
CASRPWLFSYEQYF
>NA|14|TRBJ2-7|TRBV7-9|NA
TGTGCCAGCAGCTTAGTAGGTAGCTACTACGAGCAGTACTTC
CASSLVGSYYEQYF
>NA|13|TRBJ1-1|TRBV4-3|NA
TGCGCCAGCAGTAAGTCTGGGAACACTGAAGCTTTCTTT
CASSKSGNTEAFF
>NA|18|TRBJ2-6|TRBV2|TRBD1
TGTGCCAGCACCCACCAAGGGACAGCGAACTCTGGGGCCAACGTCCTGACTTTC
CASTHQGTANSGANVLTF
>NA|15|TRBJ2-1|TRBV7-9|TRBD1
TGTGCCAGCAGAGAACGGACAGGGGACTACAATGAGCAGTTCTTC
CASRERTGDYNEQFF
>NA|13|TRBJ2-7|TRBV10-3|NA
TGTGCCTTCCTCGATCCGGGACACCACGAGCAGTACTTC
CAFLDPGHHEQYF
>NA|14|TRBJ1-4|TRBV19|TRBD1
TGTGCCAGTAGTCCGCACAGGGGTAATGAAAAACTGTTTTTT
CASSPHRGNEKLFF
>NA|16|TRBJ2-7|TRBV2|NA
TGTGCCAGCAGTGCCCCTCCGGGACTGAGCTCCTACGAGCAGTACTTC
CASSAPPGLSSYEQYF
>NA|15|TRBJ2-7|TRBV6-5|TRBD1
TGTGCCAGCAGCCGATCGACAGGGGGCCGGTACGAGCAGTACTTC
CASSRSTGGRYEQYF
>NA|15|TRBJ2-2|TRBV5-6|TRBD2
TGTGCCAGCAGCTTGGAGTTGGGGAGGGCCGGGGAGCTGTTTTTT
CASSLELGRAGELFF
>NA|15|TRBJ2-3|TRBV4-1|TRBD1
TGCGCCAGCAGCCAAGATTGGGGACAGACAGATACGCAGTATTTT
CASSQDWGQTDTQYF
>once|14|TRBJ2-5|TRBV5-1|NA
TGCGCCAGCAGACTGGCTGGGTTTCAAGAGACCCAGTACTTC
CASRLAGFQETQYF
>NA|15|TRBJ2-5|TRBV10-1|NA
TGCGCCAGCAGTGGTTCGACCGATAGGGGGGAGACCCAGTACTTC
CASSGSTDRGETQYF
>once|13|TRBJ2-3|TRBV7-3|NA
TGTGCCAGCAGCTTCGGGGCGACAGATACGCAGTATTTT
CASSFGATDTQYF
>NA|16|TRBJ2-2|TRBV7-3|TRBD1
TGTGCCAGCAGCCCAGGGGGACAGCAGAACACCGGGGAGCTGTTTTTT
CASSPGGQQNTGELFF
>NA|13|TRBJ1-5|TRBV6-5|NA
TGTGCCAGCAGTTACGGCAGGGCGCAGCCCCAGCATTTT
CASSYGRAQPQHF
>NA|15|TRBJ1-5|TRBV19|TRBD1
TGTGCCAGTAGTCCGGAACCACAGGGGAGTCAGCCCCAGCATTTT
CASSPEPQGSQPQHF
>NA|14|TRBJ2-6|TRBV7-2|NA
TGTGCCAGCAGCCTGTCTAATGGGGCCAACGTCCTGACTTTC
CASSLSNGANVLTF
>NA|14|TRBJ1-5|TRBV10-3|NA
TGTGCCATCAGTGAGGAGGTTAGACTTCAGCCCCAGCATTTT
CAISEEVRLQPQHF
>NA|16|TRBJ2-1|TRBV5-4|TRBD2
TGTGCCAGCACCCCGCGGGTAGCGGGAAGTTGGAATGAGCAGTTCTTC
CASTPRVAGSWNEQFF
>NA|14|TRBJ2-3|TRBV7-3|NA
TGTGCCAGCAGCCCTGGCGCGGGGAGAGATACGCAGTATTTT
CASSPGAGRDTQYF
>NA|16|TRBJ2-6|TRBV7-9|NA
TGTGCCAGCAGCTTAGCGGGACCCCTCGGGGCCAACGTCCTGACTTTC
CASSLAGPLGANVLTF
>NA|16|TRBJ2-2|TRBV4-1|TRBD2
TGCGCCAGCAGCCAAGAGCGGGGGGCGAACACCGGGGAGCTGTTTTTT
CASSQERGANTGELFF
>once|16|TRBJ1-2|TRBV5-3|NA
TGTGCCAGAAGCCAACGGACGCCCTTCCCCGTCTATGGCTACACCTTC
CARSQRTPFPVYGYTF
>NA|14|TRBJ1-2|TRBV28|NA
TGTGCCAGCAGTCCGGGACCCTCCGGTCATGGCTACACCTTC
CASSPGPSGHGYTF
>NA|15|TRBJ2-1|TRBV6-1|TRBD1
TGTGCCAGCAGCGGCACCGGGACAGGGTCCAATGAGCAGTTCTTC
CASSGTGTGSNEQFF
>NA|12|TRBJ2-7|TRBV28|NA
TGTGCCAGCAGTTCCGACAGACCCGAGCAGTACTTC
CASSSDRPEQYF
>NA|17|TRBJ2-1|TRBV5-1|TRBD1
TGCGCCAGCAGCACTAACCCTGCGGGACAGGCTTACAATGAGCAGTTCTTC
CASSTNPAGQAYNEQFF
>once|13|TRBJ1-3|TRBV28|NA
TGTGCCAGCCTGGGGGGACTCGGAAACACCATATATTTT
CASLGGLGNTIYF
>NA|15|TRBJ2-5|TRBV11-2|TRBD2
TGTGCCAGCAGCCCAGATAGGACTAGCTGGGAGACCCAGTACTTC
CASSPDRTSWETQYF
>NA|15|TRBJ1-2|TRBV7-2|NA
TGTGCCAGCAGCTTAGACGTGGGCCAGTCCTATGGCTACACCTTC
CASSLDVGQSYGYTF
>NA|16|TRBJ2-1|TRBV7-3|NA
TGTGCCAGCAGTATTTATAGCGGCATCTCCTACAATGAGCAGTTCTTC
CASSIYSGISYNEQFF
>NA|14|TRBJ1-1|TRBV11-2|NA
TGTGCCAGCAGCCTGGTCGGAGGCACCACTGAAGCTTTCTTT
CASSLVGGTTEAFF
>NA|17|TRBJ2-2|TRBV14|NA
TGTGCCAGCAGCCAAGATCTGGGACTGACGAACACCGGGGAGCTGTTTTTT
CASSQDLGLTNTGELFF
>NA|15|TRBJ2-3|TRBV12-5|NA
TGTGCTAGTGGTTCTGGACAAACGGCGGCAGATACGCAGTATTTT
CASGSGQTAADTQYF
>NA|15|TRBJ2-3|TRBV9|NA
TGTGCCAGCAGCGGGGAGCAAACTAGCACAGATACGCAGTATTTT
CASSGEQTSTDTQYF
>once|14|TRBJ2-2|TRBV5-6|NA
TGTGCCAGCAGCTTGGAGGTAGGGACCGGGGAGCTGTTTTTT
CASSLEVGTGELFF
>NA|14|TRBJ1-4|TRBV2|TRBD1
TGTGCCAGCAGTGCCTTAGACAGGGTTGAAAAACTGTTTTTT
CASSALDRVEKLFF
>NA|15|TRBJ2-2|TRBV5-1|NA
TGCGCCAGCAGCTTGTCTAGACACAACACCGGGGAGCTGTTTTTT
CASSLSRHNTGELFF
>NA|16|TRBJ1-5|TRBV28|NA
TGTGCCAGCAGTCCGAACGAGGGCTACAGCAATCAGCCCCAGCATTTT
CASSPNEGYSNQPQHF
>NA|14|TRBJ1-1|TRBV11-2|NA
TGTGCCAGCAGCTTAAGCGGGACCAACACTGAAGCTTTCTTT
CASSLSGTNTEAFF
>few|14|TRBJ2-5|TRBV7-9|NA
TGTGCCAGCAGCCAAGGGCTGGGGGGAGAGACCCAGTACTTC
CASSQGLGGETQYF
>NA|14|TRBJ2-7|TRBV30|NA
TGTGCCTGGAGTGCCCAGGGAGCCCTCTACGAGCAGTACTTC
CAWSAQGALYEQYF